Shown below are 24 T cell receptor beta chains from a single sample sequenced in a study of PD-1 blockade in mismatch repair-deficient tumors. The protocol was immunoSEQ multiplex PCR, while the TCRdb copy is restricted to in-frame clones and leaves out a portion. The table has some 45,000 clones, 70% to 85% seen once. Sample: PBMCs, taken before pembrolizumab treatment. The receptor source for this set is an adult with mismatch repair-deficient cancer.

J is TRBJ1-5 and V is TRBV5-5; D is uncertain. The CDR3 loop spans 14 amino acids. Germline assignment: CDR1 SGHKS and CDR2 YYEKEE (reference sequence). With 0 bases removed from V and 5 bases from J, the gap between germline ends came to 9 bases. The CDR3 DNA reads TGTGCCAGCAGCTTGGGAGGGTCGGATCAGCCCCAGCATTTT. Its translation: CASSLGGSDQPQHF.

This rearrangement joins TRBV5-5 to TRBJ2-2; 9 bases align to TRBD2. V shed 1 base and J 8 bases; nucleotides not matched to a gene: 3. This CDR3 contains 14 residues. Germline CDR1 reads SGHKS; CDR2 reads YYEKEE (reference sequence). The DNA for the CDR3 is TGTGCCAGCAGCTTGTTGGCGGGAGGGGGGGAGCTGTTTTTT. The encoded protein is CASSLLAGGGELFF.

The gene calls are TRBV12-5 and TRBJ1-1; D is undetermined. Germline CDR1 is LGHNT and CDR2 is FRNRAP. The CDR3 consists of 13 residues. Trimming removed 6 bases from V and 2 bases from J, with 10 bases in between. Written as DNA, the CDR3 is TGTGCTAGTGGGAGTCGATTAAACACTGAAGCTTTCTTT. Translation: CASGSRLNTEAFF.

V usage is TRBV27 and J usage is TRBJ2-2; no definite D call. The V gene's germline CDR1 is MNHEY and CDR2 SMNVEV (reference sequence). The CDR3 length is 12 residues. V was clipped by 3 bases and J by 6 bases, with 5 bases between them. CDR3 nucleotide sequence: TGTGCCAGCAGTTTTGGGGCCGGGGAGCTGTTTTTT. Translated, it gives CASSFGAGELFF.

This sequence joins TRBV19 and TRBJ2-1; D might be TRBD1 or TRBD2, each matching 5 bases. Trimming removed 3 bases from V and 6 bases from J, with 15 bases in between. The CDR3 consists of 15 residues. Germline CDR1 is LNHDA and CDR2 is SQIVND (reference sequence). CDR3 protein: CASSIGAWFSNEQFF. CDR3 coding DNA: TGTGCCAGTAGTATCGGGGCGTGGTTCTCCAATGAGCAGTTCTTC.

The chain employs TRBV19 and TRBJ2-1, with D possibly TRBD2 on 6 matching bases. Germline lookup yields CDR1 LNHDA and CDR2 SQIVND (reference sequence). V lost 3 bases and J lost 5, with 14 bases in between. This CDR3 spans 15 amino acids. CDR3 nucleotides: TGTGCCAGTAGTATTGGCGGGAACGGAAACAATGAGCAGTTCTTC. Its protein product is CASSIGGNGNNEQFF.

This clone was picked up one time. The J gene is TRBJ2-5, the V gene TRBV27, with a tentative D call TRBD2 (6 bases). Trimming took off 1 base at V and 4 bases at J, with 13 bases between the two ends. From germline, CDR1 is MNHEY and CDR2 SMNVEV (reference sequence). This CDR3 has 15 amino acids. The CDR3 loop reads CASSLWSSGGETQYF. DNA for the CDR3: TGTGCCAGCAGTTTATGGTCCTCCGGGGGAGAGACCCAGTACTTC.

The chain uses TRBV5-6 and TRBJ2-7, with TRBD1 matching 7 bases. Germline CDR1 SGHDT, CDR2 YYEEEE. This CDR3 has 15 amino acids. V was pared by 4 bases and J by 1 base, with 8 bases of the junction left unmatched. CDR3 nucleotide sequence: TGTGCCAGCAGCCTGGGACAGTTAAATTCCTACGAGCAGTACTTC. Its protein product is CASSLGQLNSYEQYF.

V usage is TRBV7-2 and J usage is TRBJ2-1, with 11 nucleotides matching TRBD2. The V segment lost 5 bases and the J segment 5 bases; nucleotides outside the gene matches: 5. In germline, CDR1 is SGHTA, CDR2 FQGNSA. The CDR3 is made up of 15 amino acids. The CDR3 DNA is TGTGCCAGCAGCCCCCGACTAGCGGGGCACAATGAGCAGTTCTTC. Translation: CASSPRLAGHNEQFF.

This clone was found once. The rearrangement joins TRBV15 to TRBJ1-5, with 8 bases lining up with TRBD1. V gave up 4 bases and J gave up 4 bases; unmatched junction bases: 9. Germline V lookup: CDR1 LNHNV, CDR2 YYDKDF (reference sequence). The CDR3 spans 16 residues. The CDR3 here is CATSTGTGRGNQPQHF. Written as DNA, the CDR3 is TGTGCCACCAGCACCGGGACAGGCCGGGGGAATCAGCCCCAGCATTTT.

The rearrangement uses TRBV19 and TRBJ1-5; weak D call: TRBD1 (6 bases). CDR1 is LNHDA and CDR2 is SQIVND in the germline V gene (reference sequence). The CDR3 is 16 residues long. The V end was cut by 6 bases, the J end by 4 bases, with 19 bases between. The CDR3 sequence is CASRGAAQGYNQPQHF. The CDR3 coding sequence is TGTGCCAGTAGAGGGGCAGCGCAGGGGTATAATCAGCCCCAGCATTTT.

This clone was counted between two and nine times. The CDR3 DNA follows: TGTGCCAGCAGTGAACTAGCGGGAGGGTACAATGAGCAGTTCTTC. This encodes CASSELAGGYNEQFF. J is TRBJ2-1 and V is TRBV2; TRBD2 matches 12 bases. The CDR3 totals 15 residues. CDR1 and CDR2 (germline): SNHLY, FYNNEI. V gave up 2 bases and J gave up 4 bases; unmatched junction bases: 0.

The rearrangement uses TRBV11-1 and TRBJ2-7; D gene uncertain. Germline CDR1 is SGHAT and CDR2 is FQDESV (reference sequence). The CDR3 runs 13 residues. Deletions cut 1 base from V and 1 base from J, with 5 bases between. CDR3 in DNA: TGTGCCAGCAGCTTAGTTTGGTCCTACGAGCAGTACTTC. It is translated as CASSLVWSYEQYF.

V is TRBV7-2 and J is TRBJ2-7; TRBD2 matches 7 bases. This CDR3 has 16 residues. The V gene's germline CDR1 is SGHTA and CDR2 FQGNSA. V was pared by 1 base and J by 4 bases, with 10 bases of the junction left unmatched. This CDR3 reads CASSLDWRGGSYEQYF. In nucleotides, the CDR3 is TGTGCCAGCAGCTTAGATTGGCGGGGAGGGTCTTACGAGCAGTACTTC.

This chain connects TRBV18 to TRBJ2-1; 11 bases match TRBD2. Germline CDR1 is KGHSH and CDR2 is LQKENI. CDR3 length equals 15 residues. The V segment lost 3 bases and the J segment 4 bases; nucleotides outside the gene matches: 2. The CDR3 protein is CASSPGTSGYNEQFF. The CDR3 nucleotides are TGTGCCAGCTCACCGGGGACTAGCGGATACAATGAGCAGTTCTTC.

The chain links TRBV4-2 to TRBJ2-6, with 7 bases lining up with TRBD2. There are 19 residues in the CDR3. CDR1 is LGHNA and CDR2 is YNFKEQ in the germline V gene. V lost 0 bases, J lost 0 bases, and 8 bases stayed unmatched. In DNA, the CDR3 is TGTGCCAGCAGCCAAGATGAGGCTAGCGGTAGCTCTGGGGCCAACGTCCTGACTTTC. Amino acid sequence: CASSQDEASGSSGANVLTF.

J is TRBJ2-3 and V is TRBV9, with D perhaps matching TRBD1 (5 bases). Trimming took off 4 bases at V and 1 base at J, with 16 bases between the two ends. Germline V lookup: CDR1 SGDLS, CDR2 YYNGEE. The CDR3 spans 16 residues. DNA of the CDR3: TGTGCCAGCAGCCCCAGGAGCGAAGGGGGCACAGATACGCAGTATTTT. It translates to CASSPRSEGGTDTQYF. The variable domain in full, with the rest retrieved from reference TRBV9 and TRBJ2-3, is DSGVTQTPKHLITATGQRVTLRCSPRSGDLSVYWYQQSLDQGLQFLIQYYNGEERAKGNILERFSAQQFPDLHSELNLSSLELGDSALYFCASSPRSEGGTDTQYFGPGTRLTVL.

The chain carries TRBV10-3 and TRBJ2-5; no clear D gene. From germline, CDR1 is ENHRY and CDR2 SYGVKD. CDR3 length equals 14 residues. V lost 6 bases to trimming and J lost 5 bases, with 16 bases between them. CDR3 coding DNA: TGTGCCATCAGAAACACCTTAGCCTCCGAGACCCAGTACTTC. Its translation: CAIRNTLASETQYF.

The chain is built from TRBV19 and TRBJ2-1; TRBD1 agrees at 8 bases. Germline trimming cut 6 bases from V and 7 bases from J; bases unmatched to any gene: 8. The CDR3 covers 14 residues. From germline, CDR1 is LNHDA and CDR2 SQIVND (reference sequence). The CDR3 spells CASSWTGRSNEQFF. The CDR3 DNA sequence: TGTGCCAGTAGCTGGACAGGGCGGTCGAATGAGCAGTTCTTC.

The rearrangement uses TRBV11-2 and TRBJ2-7, with D perhaps matching TRBD2 (5 bases). The CDR3 is made up of 15 amino acids. Germline loops: CDR1 SGHAT, CDR2 FQNNGV. V dropped 5 bases and J dropped 5 bases, with 19 bases sitting between them. In nucleotides, the CDR3 is TGTGCCAGCAGCCAAACCGGCGGGCTGGCTCACGAGCAGTACTTC. This encodes CASSQTGGLAHEQYF. The full variable domain, its missing parts supplied by reference TRBV11-2 and TRBJ2-7, is EAGVAQSPRYKIIEKRQSVAFWCNPISGHATLYWYQQILGQGPKLLIQFQNNGVVDDSQLPKDRFSAERLKGVDSTLKIQPAKLEDSAVYLCASSQTGGLAHEQYFGPGTRLTVT.

The genes are TRBV19 and TRBJ2-5; 8 nucleotides align to TRBD1. This CDR3 is built from 13 residues. The germline V gene encodes CDR1 LNHDA and CDR2 SQIVND (reference sequence). The V segment lost 4 bases and the J segment 4 bases; nucleotides outside the gene matches: 2. The CDR3 region is CASSNTGGETQYF. In nucleotides, the CDR3 is TGTGCCAGTAGTAACACAGGGGGAGAGACCCAGTACTTC.

The V gene is TRBV2, the J gene TRBJ1-4; D call uncertain. This CDR3 has 13 residues. CDR1 is SNHLY and CDR2 is FYNNEI in the germline V gene. The ends were cut back, 4 bases at V and 5 bases at J, with 8 bases in the middle. The CDR3 nucleotides are TGTGCCAGCAGTGTCAATGAGAATGAAAAACTGTTTTTT. This sequence encodes CASSVNENEKLFF.

The V call is TRBV7-8, the J call TRBJ1-1; possible D gene TRBD1, 6 bases. This CDR3 has 16 residues. Germline CDR1 and CDR2: SGHVS and FQNEAQ. Deletions cut 6 bases from V and 0 bases from J, with 17 bases between. The CDR3 DNA reads TGTGCCAGCAGACAAAAACAGGGCCTGATGAACACTGAAGCTTTCTTT. The encoded protein is CASRQKQGLMNTEAFF.

The rearrangement joins TRBV15 to TRBJ2-1, with TRBD2 matching 7 bases. Germline loops: CDR1 LNHNV, CDR2 YYDKDF (reference sequence). The CDR3 totals 15 residues. The ends lost 1 base at V and 8 bases at J; junction bases unmatched: 8. The CDR3 loop reads CATSRVAGGADEQFF. CDR3 DNA: TGTGCCACCAGCAGAGTAGCGGGCGGAGCCGATGAGCAGTTCTTC.